This T cell receptor beta chain was profiled in a study of monozygotic twins with inflammatory bowel disease. Study outcomes and limitations: Among the T cells, different subtypes could not be distinguished.

Concerning this clonotype itself: Antigen: not known.

Germline V lookup: CDR1 SNHLY, CDR2 FYNNEI. The CDR3 sequence is 16 residues long. TCRdb re-called the 5' RACE reads and gives one entry per CDR3 protein, without DNA. The table gives approximately 380,000 distinct CDR3 sequences; the top ten clones make up just over 2.5% of it. V usage is TRBV2 and J usage is TRBJ2-7; without DNA, the TCRdb call of TRBD1 cannot be checked. Sequenced sample: blood. The sequence derives from a human donor with ulcerative colitis or Crohn's disease, or a healthy co-twin of an affected twin (not recorded which). Here the CDR3 reads CASSEGQGQGRSEQYF.